This TCR beta chain emerged from a study of molecular identifiers for immune sequencing clone quantification. MiXCR, run by TCRdb on the PCR reads, gives a single entry per CDR3 protein. Of 490,000 or so distinct CDR3 sequences in the sample, 25% were seen once. V was shortened by 0 bases and J by 8 bases, with 10 bases between the two germline ends. The CDR3 loop spans 13 amino acids. Germline CDR1 is PRHDT and CDR2 is FYEKMQ (reference sequence). The chain couples TRBV13 to TRBJ1-2; D not resolved. This sequence originates from a human donor in good health. Some libraries in this study had Jurkat cell RNA spiked in. Source material: naive CD8+ T cells from blood, with Jurkat cell RNA spiked in. The sample's subset: FACS-sorted CD8+CD4-CCR7+CD45RA+ naive T cells. The CDR3 nucleotides read TGTGCCAGCAGCTTAGGTACAGCTGAGGGCTACACCTTC. Its translation: CASSLGTAEGYTF.